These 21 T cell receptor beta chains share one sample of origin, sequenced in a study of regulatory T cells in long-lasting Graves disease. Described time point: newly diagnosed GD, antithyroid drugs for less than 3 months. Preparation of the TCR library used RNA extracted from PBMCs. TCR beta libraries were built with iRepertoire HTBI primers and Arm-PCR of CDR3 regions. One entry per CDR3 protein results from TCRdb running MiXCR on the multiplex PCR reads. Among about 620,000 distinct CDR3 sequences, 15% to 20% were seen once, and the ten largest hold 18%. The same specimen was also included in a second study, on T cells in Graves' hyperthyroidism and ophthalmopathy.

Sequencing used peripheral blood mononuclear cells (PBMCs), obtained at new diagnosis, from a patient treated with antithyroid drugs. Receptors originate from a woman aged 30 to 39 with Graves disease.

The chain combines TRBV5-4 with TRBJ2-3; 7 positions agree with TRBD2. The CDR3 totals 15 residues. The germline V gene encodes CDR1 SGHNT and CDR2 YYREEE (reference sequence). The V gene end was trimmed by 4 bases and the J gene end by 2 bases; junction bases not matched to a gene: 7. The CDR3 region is CASSIQLANTDTQYF. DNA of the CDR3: TGTGCCAGCAGCATCCAACTAGCGAACACAGATACGCAGTATTTT.

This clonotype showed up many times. The CDR3 nucleotides are TGTGCCAGCAGTCGAGGGAGCTCCTACAATGAGCAGTTCTTC. Protein: CASSRGSSYNEQFF. This chain uses TRBV7-3 with TRBJ2-1, with D possibly TRBD2 on 5 matching bases. The V gene lost 6 bases and the J gene lost 0 bases, with 9 bases spanning the gap. Germline V gene lookup returns CDR1 SGHTA and CDR2 FQGTGA. This CDR3 comprises 14 residues.

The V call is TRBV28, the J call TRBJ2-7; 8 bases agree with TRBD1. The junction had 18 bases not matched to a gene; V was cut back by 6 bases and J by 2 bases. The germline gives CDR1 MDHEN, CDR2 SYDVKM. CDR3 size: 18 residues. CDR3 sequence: CASSIDLSPRTGTYEQYF. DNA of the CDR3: TGTGCCAGCAGCATTGACCTCTCCCCTAGGACAGGGACCTACGAGCAGTACTTC. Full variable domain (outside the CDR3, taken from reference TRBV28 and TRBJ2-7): DVKVTQSSRYLVKRTGEKVFLECVQDMDHENMFWYRQDPGLGLRLIYFSYDVKMKEKGDIPEGYSVSREKKERFSLILESASTNQTSMYLCASSIDLSPRTGTYEQYFGPGTRLTVT.

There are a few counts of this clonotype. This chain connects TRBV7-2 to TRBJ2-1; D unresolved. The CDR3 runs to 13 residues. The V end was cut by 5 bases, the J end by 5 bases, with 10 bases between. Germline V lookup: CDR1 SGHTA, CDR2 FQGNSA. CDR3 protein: CASSRTFNNEQFF. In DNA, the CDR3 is TGTGCCAGCAGCCGGACGTTTAACAATGAGCAGTTCTTC.

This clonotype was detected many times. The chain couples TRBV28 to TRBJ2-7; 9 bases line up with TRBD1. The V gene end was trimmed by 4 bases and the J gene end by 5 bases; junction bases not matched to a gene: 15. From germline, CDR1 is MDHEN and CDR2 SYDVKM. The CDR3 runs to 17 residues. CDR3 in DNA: TGTGCCAGCAGTTACCCGCTCTACAGGGGGCTTTGGGACGAGCAGTACTTC. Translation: CASSYPLYRGLWDEQYF.

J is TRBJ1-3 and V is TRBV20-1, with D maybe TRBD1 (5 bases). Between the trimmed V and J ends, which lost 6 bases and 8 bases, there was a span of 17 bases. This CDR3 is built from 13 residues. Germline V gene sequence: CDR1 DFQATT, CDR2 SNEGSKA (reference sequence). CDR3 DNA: TGCAGTGCCCCGAGTGGGGGAAAGGACACCATATATTTT. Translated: CSAPSGGKDTIYF.

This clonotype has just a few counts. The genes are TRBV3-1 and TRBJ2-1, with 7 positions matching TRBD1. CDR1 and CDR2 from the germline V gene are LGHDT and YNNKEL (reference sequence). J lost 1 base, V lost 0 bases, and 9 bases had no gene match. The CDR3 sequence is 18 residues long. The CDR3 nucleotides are TGTGCCAGCAGCCAAGAGATTGTTGGGGACAGTTCCTACAATGAGCAGTTCTTC. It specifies CASSQEIVGDSSYNEQFF.

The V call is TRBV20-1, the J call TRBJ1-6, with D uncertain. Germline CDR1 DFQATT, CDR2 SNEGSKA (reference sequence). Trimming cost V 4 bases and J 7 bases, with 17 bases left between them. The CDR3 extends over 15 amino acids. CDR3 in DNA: TGCAGTGCTAAGAGCGGAACAGTACCCAATTCACCCCTCCACTTT. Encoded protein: CSAKSGTVPNSPLHF.

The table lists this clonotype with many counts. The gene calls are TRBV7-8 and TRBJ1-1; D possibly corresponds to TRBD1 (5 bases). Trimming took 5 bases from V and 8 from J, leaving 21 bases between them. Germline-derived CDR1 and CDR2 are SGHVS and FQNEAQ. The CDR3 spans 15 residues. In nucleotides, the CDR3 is TGTGCCAGCAGCCCACGGGGGGGTATGCGGTTGGAAGCTTTCTTT. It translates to CASSPRGGMRLEAFF.

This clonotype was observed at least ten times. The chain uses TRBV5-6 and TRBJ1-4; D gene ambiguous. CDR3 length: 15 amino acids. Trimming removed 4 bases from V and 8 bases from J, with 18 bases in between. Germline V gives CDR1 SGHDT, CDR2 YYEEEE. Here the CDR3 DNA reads TGTGCCAGCAGCCCCCCCGGGGTCGGGAACGAAAAACTGTTTTTT. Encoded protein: CASSPPGVGNEKLFF.

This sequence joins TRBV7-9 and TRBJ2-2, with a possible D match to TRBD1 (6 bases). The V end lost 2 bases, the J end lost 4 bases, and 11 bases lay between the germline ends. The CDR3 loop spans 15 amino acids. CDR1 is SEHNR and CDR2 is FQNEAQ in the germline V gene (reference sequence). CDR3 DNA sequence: TGTGCCAGCAGCTTATATAAGGGGGTCACCGGGGAGCTGTTTTTT. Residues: CASSLYKGVTGELFF.

The CDR3 loop reads CSAQTGGLQETQYF. CDR3 nucleotide sequence: TGCAGTGCTCAGACAGGGGGTCTCCAAGAGACCCAGTACTTC. The chain employs TRBV20-1 and TRBJ2-5; TRBD1 matches at 9 bases. V shed 5 bases, J shed 1 base, and the junction held 5 bases outside the gene matches. Germline-derived CDR1 and CDR2 are DFQATT and SNEGSKA (reference sequence). CDR3 length: 14 residues.

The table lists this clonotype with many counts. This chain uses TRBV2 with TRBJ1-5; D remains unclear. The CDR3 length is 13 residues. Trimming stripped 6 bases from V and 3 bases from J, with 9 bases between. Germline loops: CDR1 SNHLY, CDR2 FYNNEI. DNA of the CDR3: TGTGCCAGCAGCAACAGCTTCAATCAGCCCCAGCATTTT. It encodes CASSNSFNQPQHF.

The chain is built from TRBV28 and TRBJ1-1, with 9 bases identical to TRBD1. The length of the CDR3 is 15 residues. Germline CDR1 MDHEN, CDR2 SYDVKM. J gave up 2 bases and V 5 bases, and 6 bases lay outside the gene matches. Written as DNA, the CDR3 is TGTGCCAGCAGTCCGGGGGACAGGGCTAACACTGAAGCTTTCTTT. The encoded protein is CASSPGDRANTEAFF.

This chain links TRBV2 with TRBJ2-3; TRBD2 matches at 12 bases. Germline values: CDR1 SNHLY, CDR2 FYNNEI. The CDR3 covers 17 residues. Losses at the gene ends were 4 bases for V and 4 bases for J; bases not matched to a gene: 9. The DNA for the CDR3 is TGTGCCAGCAGTGCTAGCGGGAGGGCCGGGGGGGCAGATACGCAGTATTTT. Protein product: CASSASGRAGGADTQYF.

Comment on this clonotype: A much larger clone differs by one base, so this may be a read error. DNA for the CDR3: TGTGCCACCGGACTGGGCACCCCTAACACTGAAGCTTTCTTT. It yields the protein CATGLGTPNTEAFF. V and J are TRBV3-1 and TRBJ1-1; D unresolved. Germline V gene data show CDR1 as LGHDT and CDR2 as YNNKEL (reference sequence). This CDR3 has 14 residues. V lost 10 bases to trimming and J lost 2 bases, with 17 bases between them.

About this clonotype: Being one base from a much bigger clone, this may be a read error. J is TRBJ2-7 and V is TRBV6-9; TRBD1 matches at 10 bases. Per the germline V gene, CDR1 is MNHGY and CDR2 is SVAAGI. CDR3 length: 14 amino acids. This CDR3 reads CASSYGTGVYEQHF. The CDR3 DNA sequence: TGTGCCAGCAGTTACGGGACAGGGGTCTACGAGCAGCACTTC.

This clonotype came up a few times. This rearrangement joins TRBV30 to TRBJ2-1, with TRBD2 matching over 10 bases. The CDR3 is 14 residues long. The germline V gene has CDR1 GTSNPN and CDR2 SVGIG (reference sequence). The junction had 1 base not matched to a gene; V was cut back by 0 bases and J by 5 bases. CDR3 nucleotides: TGTGCCTGGAGTGTACTAGCGGGAAACAATGAGCAGTTCTTC. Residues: CAWSVLAGNNEQFF.

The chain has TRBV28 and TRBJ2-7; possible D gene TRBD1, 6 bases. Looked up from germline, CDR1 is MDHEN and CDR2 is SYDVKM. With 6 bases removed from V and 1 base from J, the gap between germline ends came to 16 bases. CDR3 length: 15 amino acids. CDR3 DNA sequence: TGTGCCAGCAGGTTCGGGGCAGGGACATCCTACGAGCAGTACTTC. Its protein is CASRFGAGTSYEQYF.

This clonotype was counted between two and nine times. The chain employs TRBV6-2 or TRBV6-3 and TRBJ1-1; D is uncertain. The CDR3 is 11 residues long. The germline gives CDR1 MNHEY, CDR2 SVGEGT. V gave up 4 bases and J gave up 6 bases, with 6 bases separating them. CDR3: CASSSPAEAFF. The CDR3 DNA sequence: TGTGCCAGCAGTTCCCCGGCTGAAGCTTTCTTT.

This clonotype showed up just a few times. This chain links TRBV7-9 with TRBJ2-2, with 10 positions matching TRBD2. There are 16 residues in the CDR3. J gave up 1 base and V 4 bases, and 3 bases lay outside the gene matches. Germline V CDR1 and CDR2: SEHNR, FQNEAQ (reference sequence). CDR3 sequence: CASSYRLAGNTGELFF. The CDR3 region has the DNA TGTGCCAGCAGCTATAGACTAGCGGGGAACACCGGGGAGCTGTTTTTT.